This T cell receptor beta chain derives from a study of blood T cell repertoires in COVID-19. Study-level background: T cells, B-cell-depleted T cells, or PBMCs provided the cDNA or gDNA that served as material.

This CDR3 spans 15 amino acids. From germline, CDR1 is MNHEY and CDR2 SMNVEV (reference sequence). Trimming stripped 4 bases from V and 4 bases from J, with 14 bases between. Profiled with immunoSEQ multiplex PCR; TCRdb holds only in-frame clones, not every one. The data contain approximately 300,000 clones, 85% to 90% of them singletons. The cohort comprised adults aged roughly 18 to 95 years residing in approximately 22 US areas. Participant-reported clinical history was the basis for cohort assignment. Recovered status applied to Cohort 3 donors who had two consecutive negative PCRs. It also applied to those with clearance or with symptom resolution.

This clonotype originated in a woman aged 18 to 35 who had recovered from COVID-19. The rearrangement uses TRBV27 and TRBJ1-3; no firm D call. The source material was PBMCs or T cells enriched from blood (not recorded which). The CDR3 nucleotides read TGTGCCAGCAGTTCGCGCCGTATTCGGGGAAACACCATATATTTT. It specifies CASSSRRIRGNTIYF.